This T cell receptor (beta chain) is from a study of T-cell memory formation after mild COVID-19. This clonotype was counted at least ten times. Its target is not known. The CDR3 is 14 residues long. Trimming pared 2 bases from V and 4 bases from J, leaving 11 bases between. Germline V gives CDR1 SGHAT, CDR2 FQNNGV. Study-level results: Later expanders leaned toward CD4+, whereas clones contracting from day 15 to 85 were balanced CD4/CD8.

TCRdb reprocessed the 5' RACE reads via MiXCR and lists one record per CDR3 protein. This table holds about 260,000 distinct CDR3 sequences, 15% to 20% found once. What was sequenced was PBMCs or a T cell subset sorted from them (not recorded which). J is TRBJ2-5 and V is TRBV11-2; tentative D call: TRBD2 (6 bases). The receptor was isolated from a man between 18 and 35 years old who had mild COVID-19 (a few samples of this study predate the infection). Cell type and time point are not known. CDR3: CASSLLASVETQYF. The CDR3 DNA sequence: TGTGCCAGCAGCTTACTGGCTAGCGTAGAGACCCAGTACTTC.